The rows below give T cell receptor beta chains drawn from one sample of a study of neurological immune-mediated disorders. TCRdb re-called the 5' RACE reads with MiXCR, one entry per CDR3 protein. The table records 50,000 to 80,000 distinct CDR3 sequences, under 3.5% of them present only once. Sample: PBMCs. All receptors come from a middle-aged man with multiple sclerosis. Each CDR3 is given with its conserved first and last residue. D genes are given only for firm matches. For some rows the clone size is stated as once, few or many, or as a class when expanded; others skip it.

v_gene	j_gene	d_gene	abundance	CDR3aa	CDR3nt
TRBV11-2	TRBJ2-2	TRBD2	NA	CASSSLKRGVTGELFF	TGTGCCAGCAGCTCACTTAAGCGGGGCGTCACCGGGGAGCTGTTTTTT
TRBV21-1	TRBJ2-3	NA	NA	CASSKGDLRGNPDTQYF	TGTGCCAGCAGCAAAGGGGACTTGCGGGGGAACCCAGATACGCAGTATTTT
TRBV20-1	TRBJ2-1	TRBD2	many	CSARGLAGVTYNEQFF	TGCAGTGCCCGCGGACTAGCGGGAGTGACCTACAATGAGCAGTTCTTC
TRBV15	TRBJ2-3	NA	NA	CANSRDARDTQYF	TGTGCCAACAGCAGAGATGCCCGGGATACGCAGTATTTT
TRBV20-1	TRBJ2-3	NA	many	CSARDPWSSTDTQYF	TGCAGTGCTAGGGACCCATGGTCTAGCACAGATACGCAGTATTTT
TRBV20-1	TRBJ2-2	NA	many	CSPRTANTGELFF	TGCAGTCCGAGGACAGCGAACACCGGGGAGCTGTTTTTT
TRBV20-1	TRBJ1-2	NA	many	CSARDNRAVDGYTF	TGCAGTGCTAGAGATAACCGGGCGGTAGATGGCTACACCTTC
TRBV12-3/TRBV12-4	TRBJ1-5	TRBD1	NA	CASNTGASNQPQHF	TGTGCCAGCAACACAGGGGCTAGCAATCAGCCCCAGCATTTT
TRBV6-5	TRBJ2-3	NA	many	CASSYSLSLGVTDTQYF	TGTGCCAGCAGTTACTCATTGAGCCTCGGAGTTACAGATACGCAGTATTTT
TRBV18	TRBJ2-2	NA	many	CASIGPAGELFF	TGTGCCAGCATCGGGCCGGCCGGGGAGCTGTTTTTT
TRBV6-5	TRBJ2-3	NA	few	CASSYSSRADTQYF	TGTGCCAGCAGTTACTCGAGTAGGGCAGATACGCAGTATTTT
TRBV7-2	TRBJ2-3	TRBD2	many	CASSPPSGTTDTQYF	TGTGCCAGCAGCCCCCCTAGCGGAACCACAGATACGCAGTATTTT
TRBV20-1	TRBJ2-2	NA	many	CSAIQGLNTGELFF	TGCAGTGCTATTCAGGGGCTCAACACCGGGGAGCTGTTTTTT
TRBV29-1	TRBJ2-1	TRBD1	NA	CSVEDYRGEQFF	TGCAGCGTTGAAGATTACAGGGGTGAGCAGTTCTTC
TRBV3-1	TRBJ1-2	NA	many	CASSLYGGGYTF	TGTGCCAGCAGCCTATATGGGGGAGGCTACACCTTC
TRBV3-1	TRBJ2-3	NA	many	CASSQMTGTDTQYF	TGTGCCAGCAGCCAAATGACAGGCACAGATACGCAGTATTTT
TRBV14	TRBJ1-3	NA	many	CASSRRQESSGNTIYF	TGTGCCAGCAGCCGGAGACAGGAGAGCTCTGGAAACACCATATATTTT
TRBV29-1	TRBJ1-1	TRBD1	many	CSWWGRGLTEAFF	TGCAGCTGGTGGGGCAGGGGGCTCACTGAAGCTTTCTTT
TRBV25-1	TRBJ1-6	NA	many	CASEGQLNSPLHF	TGTGCCAGCGAGGGGCAGCTTAATTCACCCCTCCACTTT
TRBV7-2	TRBJ2-7	NA	many	CASSRGVGWDEQYF	TGTGCCAGCAGCCGGGGAGTGGGGTGGGACGAGCAGTACTTC
TRBV2	TRBJ2-5	NA	many	CASSREFQETQYF	TGTGCCAGCAGTAGGGAGTTCCAAGAGACCCAGTACTTC
TRBV20-1	TRBJ1-5	NA	NA	CSARDSRVGNKTQNF	TGCAGTGCTAGAGATTCCCGCGTAGGCAATAAGACCCAGAATTTT
TRBV20-1	TRBJ1-4	TRBD1	NA	CSDKGQKEKLFF	TGCAGTGATAAGGGACAGAAGGAAAAACTGTTTTTT
TRBV5-1	TRBJ1-1	NA	many	CASSLGTVNTEAFF	TGCGCCAGCAGCTTGGGGACAGTGAACACTGAAGCTTTCTTT
TRBV24-1	TRBJ2-2	TRBD1	many	CATSGTGATTGELFF	TGTGCCACCAGTGGGACAGGGGCCACCACCGGGGAGCTGTTTTTT
TRBV5-1	TRBJ1-2	NA	many	CASSLVGEYGYTF	TGCGCCAGCAGCTTGGTAGGGGAGTACGGCTACACCTTC
TRBV5-1	TRBJ2-7	NA	many	CASSLGTSTSYEQYF	TGCGCCAGCAGCTTGGGAACAAGCACGTCATACGAGCAGTACTTC
TRBV6-5	TRBJ1-1	NA	many	CASSKGPDRLSGTEAFF	TGTGCCAGCAGTAAAGGGCCGGACAGACTCTCGGGTACTGAAGCTTTCTTT
TRBV7-8	TRBJ2-7	TRBD1	many	CASSYDRGSYEQYF	TGTGCCAGCAGCTACGACAGGGGGTCCTACGAGCAGTACTTC
TRBV29-1	TRBJ2-7	NA	many	CSVQGGSYEQYF	TGCAGCGTTCAAGGGGGCTCCTACGAGCAGTACTTC
TRBV11-2	TRBJ2-5	TRBD2	many	CASSSRLAGVAETQYF	TGTGCCAGCAGCTCAAGACTAGCGGGAGTAGCTGAGACCCAGTACTTC
TRBV11-2	TRBJ2-5	NA	once	CASSKGKGQETQYF	TGTGCCAGCAGCAAAGGAAAGGGACAAGAGACCCAGTACTTC
TRBV7-3	TRBJ2-1	NA	many	CASSLDSDNEQFF	TGTGCCAGCAGCCTGGACTCCGACAATGAGCAGTTCTTC
TRBV24-1	TRBJ2-2	NA	many	CATSDLRTGRDNTGELFF	TGTGCCACCAGTGATTTGAGGACGGGAAGGGACAACACCGGGGAGCTGTTTTTT
TRBV18	TRBJ2-5	TRBD1	many	CASSLDRGMFETQYF	TGTGCCAGCTCACTGGACAGGGGGATGTTTGAGACCCAGTACTTC
TRBV9	TRBJ2-1	TRBD2	many	CASSVDLLAGGVQFF	TGTGCCAGCAGCGTAGACCTACTAGCGGGAGGTGTGCAGTTCTTC
TRBV5-5	TRBJ2-6	NA	many	CASSMWTARSGANVLTF	TGTGCCAGCAGCATGTGGACAGCCCGCTCTGGGGCCAACGTCCTGACTTTC
TRBV5-1	TRBJ1-1	NA	many	CASRTGKGNTEAFF	TGCGCCAGCAGGACAGGAAAAGGGAACACTGAAGCTTTCTTT
TRBV20-1	TRBJ2-3	TRBD2	many	CSALSGGLTDTQYF	TGCAGTGCTCTTAGCGGGGGATTGACAGATACGCAGTATTTT
TRBV15	TRBJ2-7	TRBD1	many	CATSTGGTYEQYF	TGTGCCACCAGTACAGGGGGAACCTACGAGCAGTACTTC
TRBV12-3/TRBV12-4	TRBJ2-7	NA	many	CASSFRDGSFDEQYF	TGTGCCAGCAGTTTCCGGGACGGTTCTTTCGACGAGCAGTACTTC
TRBV20-1	TRBJ1-4	NA	many	CSARGWGLDNEKLFF	TGCAGTGCTAGAGGGTGGGGTTTGGATAATGAAAAACTGTTTTTT
TRBV12-3/TRBV12-4	TRBJ2-7	NA	many	CASSLGDSYEQYF	TGTGCCAGCAGTTTAGGAGACTCCTACGAGCAGTACTTC
TRBV5-6	TRBJ2-3	NA	many	CASSFGGRPRTDTQYF	TGTGCCAGCAGCTTTGGTGGACGACCCCGCACAGATACGCAGTATTTT
TRBV7-9	TRBJ2-3	NA	many	CASSLDARDTQYF	TGTGCCAGCAGCTTAGACGCGAGAGATACGCAGTATTTT
TRBV6-2/TRBV6-3	TRBJ1-1	NA	many	CASSLGFTEAFF	TGTGCCAGCAGTTTGGGTTTCACGGAAGCTTTCTTT
TRBV7-8	TRBJ2-1	TRBD2	many	CASSSRRPGLTYYNEQFF	TGTGCCAGCAGCTCCCGACGTCCGGGACTAACCTATTACAATGAGCAGTTCTTC
TRBV5-1	TRBJ2-5	NA	many	CASSPGGGSGETQYF	TGCGCCAGCAGCCCCGGTGGGGGGTCGGGGGAGACCCAGTACTTC
TRBV5-1	TRBJ1-4	NA	many	CASRPLSGTIYEKLFF	TGCGCCAGCAGACCTCTCTCCGGGACAATTTATGAAAAACTGTTTTTT
TRBV24-1	TRBJ2-2	TRBD1	many	CATSDPDRGGTGELFF	TGTGCCACCAGTGATCCTGACAGGGGGGGCACCGGGGAGCTGTTTTTT
TRBV25-1	TRBJ2-7	TRBD1	many	CASSVRDRGFYEQYF	TGTGCCAGCAGTGTCCGTGACAGGGGGTTCTACGAGCAGTACTTC
TRBV24-1	TRBJ2-5	TRBD1	many	CATSDLPIRQSQGEETQYF	TGTGCCACCAGTGATTTGCCGATACGCCAATCACAGGGGGAAGAGACCCAGTACTTC
TRBV24-1	TRBJ1-1	NA	many	CATRRDSATEAFF	TGTGCCACCAGACGTGACAGCGCCACTGAAGCTTTCTTT
TRBV20-1	TRBJ2-6	NA	many	CSASPPRGANVLTF	TGCAGTGCTAGCCCCCCCCGGGGGGCCAACGTCCTGACTTTC
TRBV27	TRBJ2-7	NA	many	CASSPPGPLEQYF	TGTGCCAGCAGCCCTCCGGGACCTTTGGAGCAGTACTTC
TRBV7-8	TRBJ2-5	NA	many	CASSRGRGQETQYF	TGTGCCAGCAGCCGCGGAAGAGGGCAAGAGACCCAGTACTTC
TRBV3-1	TRBJ1-3	NA	few	CASSRNSGASGNTIYF	TGTGCCAGCAGCCGTAACTCAGGGGCCTCTGGAAACACCATATATTTT